Included here is one T cell receptor (beta chain) sequence, with context. The clone's antigen remains unknown. The entry originates in a study of monozygotic twins with inflammatory bowel disease (dated by TCRdb to about 2019). Context from the whole study: A total of about 28 monozygotic twin pairs were included in the full study, comprising nine German pairs (four IBD-concordant, five IBD-discordant) and 19 IBD-discordant Danish pairs. The search for disease-associated traits relied mainly on comparing, within discordant pairs, IBD patients with their genetically identical healthy co-twins. Each individual had, on average, about 151 000 unique TCRalpha sequences and 181 000 unique TCRbeta sequences available for analysis. Beyond this particular receptor, the publication reports: Differing immunosuppressive treatments among patients may have added background noise and inter-individual variability to the repertoires. TCRbeta repertoire diversity, by inverse Simpson index, was decreased in IBD patients compared with their healthy co-twins. Repertoire similarity did not differ between concordant and discordant twins, which could be due to limited statistical power. The results gave no support for a single strong signal or clonotype linked to IBD. Compared with healthy twins, IBD patients shared fewer clonotypes with other individuals, and the difference was most pronounced in patients with signs of disease activity. The analysis was unable to tell different T cell subtypes apart.

From each donor, a roughly 2.5 ml peripheral blood sample was collected into PAXgene tubes and stored at -80 degrees C. Total RNA was isolated from whole blood with the PAXgene blood miRNA kit on an automated QIAcube, without T cell sorting. Peripheral blood from monozygotic twin pairs who were concordant or discordant for inflammatory bowel disease underwent deep TCRalpha and TCRbeta repertoire profiling using unique molecular barcoding. Smoking habits were recorded for all twin pairs, and individuals were classified as current, former or never smokers. Libraries came from 5' RACE. Each TCR library was prepared from 3,000 to 4,500 ng of total RNA. For each sample, cDNA was synthesized in eight separate reactions using SMARTScribe reverse transcriptase. Unique molecular identifiers containing a 6-nucleotide sample barcode were introduced through template switching during cDNA synthesis. TCRalpha and TCRbeta cDNA was amplified by two nested PCRs of 16 and 9 cycles, with bead purification after each PCR. Before amplification, the cDNA was both treated with uracil DNA-glycosylase and purified with the QIAquick PCR purification kit. In the second PCR, Illumina TruSeq-compatible adapters and sample-specific barcodes were added. Library quality and concentration were checked on TapeStation and Qubit, and libraries were pooled at around 4.7 ng each. Sequencing of the pooled libraries was done on an Illumina HiSeq2500 single-index Rapid Run using custom sequencing primers and 2 x 100 bp reads. The original pipeline was this. PCR and sequencing errors were corrected by UMI-based consensus assembly using MiGEC version 1.2.6. MiXCR version 2.1.1 was used for V(D)J alignment, clonotype assembly and CDR3 extraction. To normalise gene usage, clonotype sharing and MAIT/NKT TCR abundance, the top 1000, 10 000 and 20 000 clonotypes in each sample were analysed. After downsampling to 27 000 UMIs, diversity was calculated as the inverse Simpson index using the vegan R package. Paired Mann-Whitney U tests on discordant twin pairs were used, with Benjamini-Hochberg multiple-testing correction. TCRdb reprocessed the raw reads; every CDR3 protein sequence is a single record, and DNA is not supplied. V and J calls and clone size were set by TCRdb, not the authors. This sample's table lists around 210,000 distinct CDR3 sequences. The ten largest make up around 7.7% of the sample.

Reading the germline V gene gives CDR1 SQVTM and CDR2 ANQGSEA. The CDR3 starts with the cysteine, ends with the phenylalanine, and has 13 residues. The record lacks a DNA sequence. Material: blood. The source is a human donor with ulcerative colitis or Crohn's disease, or a healthy co-twin of an affected twin (not recorded which). The chain couples TRBV29-1 to TRBJ1-2; TCRdb's assignment of TRBD1 cannot be checked, as there is no DNA. This receptor has the CDR3 CSVVGSLDYGYTF. The full variable domain, with segments outside the CDR3 supplied by the reference TRBV29-1 and TRBJ1-2 proteins, appears as SAVISQKPSRDICQRGTSLTIQCQVDSQVTMMFWYRQQPGQSLTLIATANQGSEATYESGFVIDKFPISRPNLTFSTLTVSNMSPEDSSIYLCSVVGSLDYGYTFGSGTRLTVV.